One sample yielded the 6 T cell receptor beta chains listed below, sequenced in a study of cytomegalovirus exposure and HLA in healthy donors. PCR amplification relied on 60 Vbeta primers (plus 13 Jbeta primers). Using immunoSEQ multiplex PCR, the repertoire was profiled, and TCRdb retains in-frame clones only, with some absent. The data contain about 86,000 clones, about 76% of them seen just once; the ten biggest clones take up roughly 14%. Sequencing was performed on PBMCs. Receptor source: a woman aged 35 to 49 in good health and CMV-seropositive.

This chain connects TRBV9 to TRBJ1-2; D not resolved. Germline CDR1 is SGDLS and CDR2 is YYNGEE. The CDR3 runs to 13 residues. Trimming left V 4 bases short and J 8 bases short, with 15 bases between. For the CDR3, the DNA is TGTGCCAGCAGCCTGGACCCCGGAGGAGGCTACACCTTC. It yields the protein CASSLDPGGGYTF.

This clone came up a few times. CDR3 region: CASSELEGIWTGELFF. CDR3 DNA sequence: TGTGCCAGCAGTGAATTGGAGGGAATATGGACCGGGGAGCTGTTTTTT. The genes are TRBV2 and TRBJ2-2; D might be TRBD2 (6 bases). The germline CDR1 and CDR2 sequences are SNHLY and FYNNEI. Trimming shortened V by 2 bases and J by 5 bases, and 15 bases separated the two germline ends. The CDR3 has 16 residues.

The chain is built from TRBV30 and TRBJ2-7; 8 positions agree with TRBD1. Looked up from germline, CDR1 is GTSNPN and CDR2 is SVGIG (reference sequence). The CDR3 extends over 15 amino acids. V dropped 3 bases and J dropped 3; count of bases not matched to a gene: 10. The CDR3 sequence: CAWRKGQGFYYEQYF. In DNA form, the CDR3 reads TGTGCCTGGAGAAAAGGACAGGGCTTTTACTACGAGCAGTACTTC.

The CDR3 loop is CASSLFEGQGITNYGYTF. As DNA, the CDR3 is TGTGCCAGCAGCTTGTTCGAGGGACAGGGTATCACTAACTATGGCTACACCTTC. The chain carries TRBV7-6 and TRBJ1-2, with 9 bases that match TRBD1. CDR1 is SGHVS, CDR2 FNYEAQ, per germline. V gave up 3 bases and J gave up 0 bases; unmatched junction bases: 11. This CDR3 region has 18 residues.

The J gene is TRBJ1-2, the V gene TRBV19; no definite D call. V lost 7 bases, J lost 8 bases, and 8 bases lay in between. This CDR3 has 10 amino acids. Germline CDR1 reads LNHDA; CDR2 reads SQIVND (reference sequence). CDR3: CASNIRGYTF. CDR3 DNA: TGTGCCAGTAATATCAGAGGCTACACCTTC.

This clone was found once. CDR3 in amino acids: CASSIVEGGYGYTF. DNA of the CDR3: TGTGCCAGTAGTATAGTTGAGGGTGGCTATGGCTACACCTTC. The chain employs TRBV19 and TRBJ1-2; D unclear. The V and J ends lost 1 base and 4 bases respectively, with 10 bases between them. The germline CDR1 and CDR2 sequences are LNHDA and SQIVND (reference sequence). This CDR3 has 14 residues.